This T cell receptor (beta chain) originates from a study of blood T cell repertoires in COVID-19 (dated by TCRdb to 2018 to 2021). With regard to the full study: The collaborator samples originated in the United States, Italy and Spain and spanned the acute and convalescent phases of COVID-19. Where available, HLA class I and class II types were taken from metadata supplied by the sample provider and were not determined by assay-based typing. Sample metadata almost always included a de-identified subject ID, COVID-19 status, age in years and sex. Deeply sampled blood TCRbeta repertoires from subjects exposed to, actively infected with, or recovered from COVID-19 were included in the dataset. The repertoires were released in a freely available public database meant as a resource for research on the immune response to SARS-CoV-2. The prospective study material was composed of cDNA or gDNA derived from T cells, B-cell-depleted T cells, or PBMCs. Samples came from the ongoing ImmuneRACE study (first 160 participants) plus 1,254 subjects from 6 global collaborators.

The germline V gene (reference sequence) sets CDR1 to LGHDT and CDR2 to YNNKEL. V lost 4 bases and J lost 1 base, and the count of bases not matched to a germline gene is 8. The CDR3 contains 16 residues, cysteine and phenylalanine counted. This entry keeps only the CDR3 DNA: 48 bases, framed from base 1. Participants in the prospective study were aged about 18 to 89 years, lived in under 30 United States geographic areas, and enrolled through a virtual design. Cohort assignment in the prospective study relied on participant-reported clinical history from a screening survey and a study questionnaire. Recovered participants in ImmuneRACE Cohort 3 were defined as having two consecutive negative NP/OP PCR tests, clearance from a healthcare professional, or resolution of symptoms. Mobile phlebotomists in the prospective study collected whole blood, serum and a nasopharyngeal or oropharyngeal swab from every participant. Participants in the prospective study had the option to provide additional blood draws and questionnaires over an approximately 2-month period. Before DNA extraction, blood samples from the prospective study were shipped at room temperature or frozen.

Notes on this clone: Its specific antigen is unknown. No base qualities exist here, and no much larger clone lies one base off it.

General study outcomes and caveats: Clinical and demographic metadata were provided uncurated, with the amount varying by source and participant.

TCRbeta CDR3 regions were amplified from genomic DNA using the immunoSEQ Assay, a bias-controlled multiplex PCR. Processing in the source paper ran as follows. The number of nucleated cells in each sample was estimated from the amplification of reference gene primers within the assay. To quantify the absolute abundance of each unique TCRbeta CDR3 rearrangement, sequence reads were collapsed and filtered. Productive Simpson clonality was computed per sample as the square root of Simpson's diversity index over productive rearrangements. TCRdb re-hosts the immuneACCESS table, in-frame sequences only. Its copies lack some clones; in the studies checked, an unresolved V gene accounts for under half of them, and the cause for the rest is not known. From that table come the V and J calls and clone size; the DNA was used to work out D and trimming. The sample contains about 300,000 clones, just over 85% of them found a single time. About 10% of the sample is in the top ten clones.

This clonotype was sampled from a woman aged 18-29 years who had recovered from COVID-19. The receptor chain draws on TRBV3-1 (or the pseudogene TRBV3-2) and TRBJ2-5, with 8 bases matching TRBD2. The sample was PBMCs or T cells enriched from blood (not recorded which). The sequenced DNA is TGTGCCAGCAGCCCACTAGCGGAGGGGACCCAAGAGACCCAGTACTTC. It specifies CASSPLAEGTQETQYF.